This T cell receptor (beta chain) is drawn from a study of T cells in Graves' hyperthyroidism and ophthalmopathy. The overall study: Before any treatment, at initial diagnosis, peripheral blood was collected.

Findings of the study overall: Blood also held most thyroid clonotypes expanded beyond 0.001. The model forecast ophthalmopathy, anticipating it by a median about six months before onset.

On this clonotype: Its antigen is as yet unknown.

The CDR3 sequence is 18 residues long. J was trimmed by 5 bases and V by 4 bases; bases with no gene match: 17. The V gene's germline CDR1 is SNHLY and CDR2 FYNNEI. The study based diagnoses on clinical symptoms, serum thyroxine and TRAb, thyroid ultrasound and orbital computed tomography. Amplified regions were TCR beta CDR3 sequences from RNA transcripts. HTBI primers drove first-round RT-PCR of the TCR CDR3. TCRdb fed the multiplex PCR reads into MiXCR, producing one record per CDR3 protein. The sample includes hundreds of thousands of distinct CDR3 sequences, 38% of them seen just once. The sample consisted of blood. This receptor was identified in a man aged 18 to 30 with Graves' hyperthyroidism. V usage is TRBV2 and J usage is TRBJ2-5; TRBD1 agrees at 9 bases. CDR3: CASSAYPRGDRDLETQYF. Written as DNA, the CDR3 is TGTGCCAGCAGTGCCTATCCCAGGGGGGACAGGGATCTCGAGACCCAGTACTTC. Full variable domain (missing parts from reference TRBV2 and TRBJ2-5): EPEVTQTPSHQVTQMGQEVILRCVPISNHLYFYWYRQILGQKVEFLVSFYNNEISEKSEIFDDQFSVERPDGSNFTLKIRSTKLEDSAMYFCASSAYPRGDRDLETQYFGPGTRLLVL.